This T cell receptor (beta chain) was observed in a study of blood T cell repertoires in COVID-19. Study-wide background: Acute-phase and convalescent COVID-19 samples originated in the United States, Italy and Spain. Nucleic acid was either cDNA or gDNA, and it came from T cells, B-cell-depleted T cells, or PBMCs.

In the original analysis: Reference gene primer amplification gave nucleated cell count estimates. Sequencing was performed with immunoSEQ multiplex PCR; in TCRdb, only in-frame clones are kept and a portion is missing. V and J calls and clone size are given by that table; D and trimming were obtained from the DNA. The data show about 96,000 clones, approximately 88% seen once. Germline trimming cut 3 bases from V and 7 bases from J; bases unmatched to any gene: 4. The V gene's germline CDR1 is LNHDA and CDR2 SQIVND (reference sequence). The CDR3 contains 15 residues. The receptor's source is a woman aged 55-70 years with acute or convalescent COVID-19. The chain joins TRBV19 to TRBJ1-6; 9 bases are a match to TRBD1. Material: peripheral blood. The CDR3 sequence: CASSMDRGNNSPLHF. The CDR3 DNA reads TGTGCCAGTAGTATGGACAGGGGAAACAATTCACCCCTCCACTTT.